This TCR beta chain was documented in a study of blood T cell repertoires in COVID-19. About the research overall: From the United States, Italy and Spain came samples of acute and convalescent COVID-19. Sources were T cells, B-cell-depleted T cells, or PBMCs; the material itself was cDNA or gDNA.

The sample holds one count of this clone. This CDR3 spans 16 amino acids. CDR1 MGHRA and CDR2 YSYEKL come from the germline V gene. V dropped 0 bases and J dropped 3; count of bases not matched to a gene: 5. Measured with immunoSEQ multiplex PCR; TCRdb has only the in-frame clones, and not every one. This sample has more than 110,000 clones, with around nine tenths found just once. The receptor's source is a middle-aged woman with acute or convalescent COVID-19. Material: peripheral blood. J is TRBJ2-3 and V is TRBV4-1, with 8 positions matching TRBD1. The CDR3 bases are TGCGCCAGCAGCCAAGACTGGACAGGGCTTACAGATACGCAGTATTTT. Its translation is CASSQDWTGLTDTQYF.